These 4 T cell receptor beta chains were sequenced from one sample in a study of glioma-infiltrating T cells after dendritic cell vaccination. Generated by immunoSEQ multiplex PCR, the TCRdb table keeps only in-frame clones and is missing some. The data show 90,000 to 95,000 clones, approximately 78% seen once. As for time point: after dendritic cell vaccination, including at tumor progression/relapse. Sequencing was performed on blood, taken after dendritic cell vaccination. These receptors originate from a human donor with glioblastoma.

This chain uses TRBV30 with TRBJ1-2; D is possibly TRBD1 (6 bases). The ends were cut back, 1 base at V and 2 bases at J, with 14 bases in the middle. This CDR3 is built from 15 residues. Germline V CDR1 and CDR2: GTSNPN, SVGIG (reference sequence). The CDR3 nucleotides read TGTGCCTGGAGTGCCTCTGGGACATCGAACTATGGCTACACCTTC. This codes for CAWSASGTSNYGYTF.

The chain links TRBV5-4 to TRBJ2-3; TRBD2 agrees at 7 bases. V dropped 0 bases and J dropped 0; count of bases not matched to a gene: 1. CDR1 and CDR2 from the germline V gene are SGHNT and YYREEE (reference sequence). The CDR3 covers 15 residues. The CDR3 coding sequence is TGTGCCAGCAGCTTGGTGGGGGGGAGCACAGATACGCAGTATTTT. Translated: CASSLVGGSTDTQYF. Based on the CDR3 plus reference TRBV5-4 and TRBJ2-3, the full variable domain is ETGVTQSPTHLIKTRGQQVTLRCSSQSGHNTVSWYQQALGQGPQFIFQYYREEENGRGNFPPRFSGLQFPNYSSELNVNALELDDSALYLCASSLVGGSTDTQYFGPGTRLTVL.

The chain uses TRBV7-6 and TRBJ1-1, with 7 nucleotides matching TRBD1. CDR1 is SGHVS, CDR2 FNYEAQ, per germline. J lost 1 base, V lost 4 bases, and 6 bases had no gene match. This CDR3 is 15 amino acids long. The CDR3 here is CASSSLGGRNTEAFF. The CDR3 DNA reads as TGTGCCAGCAGCTCTCTAGGGGGCCGGAACACTGAAGCTTTCTTT.

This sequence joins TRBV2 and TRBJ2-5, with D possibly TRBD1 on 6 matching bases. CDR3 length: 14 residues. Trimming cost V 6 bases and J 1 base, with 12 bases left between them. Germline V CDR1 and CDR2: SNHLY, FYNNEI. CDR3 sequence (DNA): TGTGCCAGCAGGGGGGACACCACCCAAGAGACCCAGTACTTC. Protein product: CASRGDTTQETQYF.